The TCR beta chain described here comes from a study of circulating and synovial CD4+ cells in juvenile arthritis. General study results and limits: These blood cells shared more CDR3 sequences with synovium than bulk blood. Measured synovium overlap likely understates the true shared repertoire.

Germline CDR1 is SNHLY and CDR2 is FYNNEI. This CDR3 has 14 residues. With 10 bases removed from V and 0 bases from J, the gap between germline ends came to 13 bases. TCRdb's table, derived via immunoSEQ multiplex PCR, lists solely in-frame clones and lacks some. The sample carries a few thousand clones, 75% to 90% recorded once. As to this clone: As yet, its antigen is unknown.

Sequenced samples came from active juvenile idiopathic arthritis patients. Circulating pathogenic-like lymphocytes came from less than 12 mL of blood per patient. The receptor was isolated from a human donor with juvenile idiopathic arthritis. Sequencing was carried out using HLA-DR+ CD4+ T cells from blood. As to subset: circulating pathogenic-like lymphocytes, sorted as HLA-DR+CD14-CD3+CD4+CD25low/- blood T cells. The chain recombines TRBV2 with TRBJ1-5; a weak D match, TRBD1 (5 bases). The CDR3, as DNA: TGTGCCACAGCCGGGACTTTTAGCAATCAGCCCCAGCATTTT. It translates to CATAGTFSNQPQHF. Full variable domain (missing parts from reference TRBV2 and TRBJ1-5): EPEVTQTPSHQVTQMGQEVILRCVPISNHLYFYWYRQILGQKVEFLVSFYNNEISEKSEIFDDQFSVERPDGSNFTLKIRSTKLEDSAMYFCATAGTFSNQPQHFGDGTRLSIL.